The 3 T cell receptor beta chains listed next were all sequenced from one sample in a study of OX40 agonist ivuxolimab in advanced cancers. Profiled with immunoSEQ multiplex PCR; TCRdb holds only in-frame clones, not every one. The data contain over 60,000 clones, around 80% of them singletons. The sequencing used CD4+ or CD8+ T cells sorted from blood, collected in a trial of the OX40 agonist ivuxolimab. The receptors shown here come from an adult with an advanced solid tumor such as melanoma, head and neck, liver or kidney cancer.

The CDR3 region is CASSPRQGALIYEQYF. CDR3 bases: TGTGCCAGCAGCCCCAGACAGGGGGCTCTGATCTACGAGCAGTACTTC. The chain carries TRBV7-8 and TRBJ2-7; 10 positions agree with TRBD1. Germline V lookup: CDR1 SGHVS, CDR2 FQNEAQ. V trimming: 5 bases; J trimming: 3 bases; junction bases outside the gene matches: 10. The CDR3 consists of 16 residues. The variable domain in full, with the rest retrieved from reference TRBV7-8 and TRBJ2-7, is GAGVSQSPRYKVAKRGQDVALRCDPISGHVSLFWYQQALGQGPEFLTYFQNEAQLDKSGLPSDRFFAERPEGSVSTLKIQRTQQEDSAVYLCASSPRQGALIYEQYFGPGTRLTVT.

The chain links TRBV28 to TRBJ1-5; D not certain. Germline assignment: CDR1 MDHEN and CDR2 SYDVKM. CDR3 length equals 11 residues. Trimming stripped 6 bases from V and 9 bases from J, with 9 bases between. This chain's CDR3 is CASSPRGPQHF. The CDR3 coding sequence is TGTGCCAGCAGCCCTAGAGGGCCCCAGCATTTT.

The rearrangement links TRBV6-1 to TRBJ1-2; D is unresolved. This CDR3 spans 13 amino acids. The germline V gene encodes CDR1 MNHNS and CDR2 SASEGT. V was pared by 6 bases and J by 1 base, with 9 bases between. CDR3 in DNA: TGTGCCAGCAGCAAACTTAGTAACTATGGCTACACCTTC. Protein sequence: CASSKLSNYGYTF.